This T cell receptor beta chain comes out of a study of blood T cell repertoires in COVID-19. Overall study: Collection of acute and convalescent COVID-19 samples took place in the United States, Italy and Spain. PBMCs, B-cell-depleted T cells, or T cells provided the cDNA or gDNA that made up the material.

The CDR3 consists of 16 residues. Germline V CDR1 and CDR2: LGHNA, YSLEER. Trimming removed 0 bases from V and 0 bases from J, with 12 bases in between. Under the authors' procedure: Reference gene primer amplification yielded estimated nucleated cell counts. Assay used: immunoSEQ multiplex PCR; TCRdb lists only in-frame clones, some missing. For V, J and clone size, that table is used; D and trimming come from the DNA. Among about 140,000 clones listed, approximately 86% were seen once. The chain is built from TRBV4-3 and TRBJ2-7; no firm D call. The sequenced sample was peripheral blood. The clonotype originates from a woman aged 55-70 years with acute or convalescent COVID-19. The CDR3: CASSQEIGYRSYEQYF. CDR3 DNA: TGCGCCAGCAGCCAAGAGATCGGGTACCGCTCCTACGAGCAGTACTTC.